The 5 T cell receptor beta chains presented below share a single source sample, sequenced in a study of blood T cell repertoires in COVID-19. Produced via immunoSEQ multiplex PCR; TCRdb's table is partial and in-frame only. This sample has 150,000 to 180,000 clones, with approximately 82% found just once. The sequenced sample was peripheral blood. These receptor sequences come from a woman in her forties or fifties with acute or convalescent COVID-19.

The chain links TRBV7-8 to TRBJ2-5; 8 bases map to TRBD2. CDR3 length: 17 residues. Germline V gene sequence: CDR1 SGHVS, CDR2 FQNEAQ. V was pared by 0 bases and J by 2 bases, with 8 bases of the junction left unmatched. The CDR3 DNA reads as TGTGCCAGCAGCTTAGCGAGGCTAGCGGGTCGGCAAGAGACCCAGTACTTC. Its translation: CASSLARLAGRQETQYF.

This sequence joins TRBV6-2 or TRBV6-3 and TRBJ2-7; TRBD1 aligns across 8 bases. Trimming removed 4 bases from V and 5 bases from J; junction bases left unmatched: 7. Per the germline V gene, CDR1 is MNHEY and CDR2 is SVGEGT. The CDR3 length is 14 residues. CDR3 amino acids: CASSFGQGIHEQYF. The CDR3, as DNA: TGTGCCAGCAGTTTTGGACAGGGCATCCACGAGCAGTACTTC.

This sequence joins TRBV4-3 and TRBJ1-2, with 7 bases fitting TRBD1. CDR3 length: 16 amino acids. The germline gives CDR1 LGHNA, CDR2 YSLEER. The junction had 10 bases not matched to a gene; V was cut back by 0 bases and J by 6 bases. CDR3 in DNA: TGCGCCAGCAGCCAAGATTATCCCGACAGGGCGCATGGCTACACCTTC. Its translation is CASSQDYPDRAHGYTF.

The rearrangement uses TRBV2 and TRBJ2-1; possibly TRBD2 for D (6 bases). The CDR3 is made up of 16 amino acids. V lost 0 bases, J lost 6 bases, and 15 bases lay in between. CDR1 is SNHLY, CDR2 FYNNEI, per germline. CDR3: CASSEAYKRVVNEQFF. The CDR3 nucleotides read TGTGCCAGCAGTGAAGCGTACAAGCGGGTAGTCAATGAGCAGTTCTTC.

The gene calls are TRBV18 and TRBJ2-3, with TRBD2 matching over 14 bases. CDR3 length: 17 amino acids. CDR1 KGHSH and CDR2 LQKENI come from the germline V gene. The V gene end was trimmed by 5 bases and the J gene end by 5 bases; junction bases not matched to a gene: 9. CDR3 DNA sequence: TGTGCCAGCTCAAGATCGACTAGCGGGGGGGTTGGAGATACGCAGTATTTT. The encoded protein is CASSRSTSGGVGDTQYF.